The entry that follows covers one TCR beta chain sequence. Its antigen is not identified. The CDR3 loop spans 15 amino acids. Germline V lookup: CDR1 MNHNS, CDR2 SASEGT. V lost 6 bases and J lost 4; bases outside the gene matches: 9. Primers included in the PCR were 60 Vbeta and 13 Jbeta primers. Methods used by the authors: A follow-up analysis tallied approximately 85 million unique TCR beta chains, some 11 million shared. TCRdb keeps only in-frame clones here, not all; method: immunoSEQ multiplex PCR. The V and J calls and clone size were taken over from that table, and D and trimming were inferred from the DNA. In the table there are about 94,000 clones, around two thirds of which are singletons. These data originate in a study of cytomegalovirus exposure and HLA in healthy donors. Study summary: The Caucasian-associated ancestry cluster held more than 80% of 300 to 450 genotyped donors. Whole-study results and caveats: Researchers reportedly found TCR beta sequences accurately predicted most subjects' HLA-A and HLA-B alleles. Some highly shared sequence variants likely arose as a pipeline artifact.

Sequenced material: PBMCs. This receptor was taken from a young man in good health and CMV-seronegative. The chain carries TRBV6-1 and TRBJ2-3, with TRBD1 matching 8 bases. CDR3 coding DNA: TGTGCCAGCAGGAACGGACAGGGAGTCGCAGATACGCAGTATTTT. Translation: CASRNGQGVADTQYF.